This T cell receptor beta chain was obtained from a study of T cells in Graves' hyperthyroidism and ophthalmopathy. The V and J ends lost 8 bases and 4 bases, in that order; junction bases with no gene match: 12. The germline V gene encodes CDR1 ENHRY and CDR2 SYGVKD. The CDR3 contains 17 residues. Amplified TCR beta CDR3 regions derived from RNA transcripts. With the HTBI primer set, the TCR CDR3 went through a first round of RT-PCR. A single record per CDR3 protein comes from TCRdb applying MiXCR to the multiplex PCR reads. The table records more than 600,000 distinct CDR3 sequences, 16% of them present only once.

Sequenced material: blood. The receptor's source is a man between 18 and 29 years old with Graves' hyperthyroidism. The gene calls are TRBV10-3 and TRBJ2-2, with 11 bases that match TRBD2. The DNA of the CDR3 is TGTGCCATCCAGTCCTTAGCGGGAGGGCCCAGCACCGGGGAGCTGTTTTTT. Translating it yields CAIQSLAGGPSTGELFF.